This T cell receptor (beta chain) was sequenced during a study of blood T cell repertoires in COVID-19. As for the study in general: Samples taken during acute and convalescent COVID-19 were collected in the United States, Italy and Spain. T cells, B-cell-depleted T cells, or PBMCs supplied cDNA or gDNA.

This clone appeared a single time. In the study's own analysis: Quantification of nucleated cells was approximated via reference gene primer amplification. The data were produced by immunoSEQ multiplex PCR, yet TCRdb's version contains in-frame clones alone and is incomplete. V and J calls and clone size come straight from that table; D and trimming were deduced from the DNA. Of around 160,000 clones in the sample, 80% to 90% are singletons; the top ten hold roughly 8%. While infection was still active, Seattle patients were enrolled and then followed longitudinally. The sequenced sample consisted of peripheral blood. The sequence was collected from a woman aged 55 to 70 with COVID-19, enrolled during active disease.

CDR3 nucleotide sequence: TGCGCCAGCAGACCGACAGTAGGTGAGCAGTTCTTC. As protein: CASRPTVGEQFF. The chain recombines TRBV5-1 with TRBJ2-1; D might be TRBD1 (5 bases). Per germline, CDR1 SGHRS and CDR2 YFSETQ. The V end was cut by 5 bases, the J end by 9 bases, with 12 bases between. The CDR3 is 12 amino acids.